Detailed here is one T cell receptor (beta chain). The antigen remains undetermined. These data come from a study of cytomegalovirus exposure and HLA in healthy donors. The PCR employed 60 Vbeta primers together with 13 Jbeta primers. This table comes from immunoSEQ multiplex PCR, and its TCRdb copy is limited to in-frame clones, with some not included. The table has approximately 140,000 clones, roughly four fifths seen once. Findings of the study overall: The authors reported that TCR beta sequences could predict HLA-A and HLA-B alleles. These predictions were accurate for most subjects in the first cohort.

The V gene's germline CDR1 is MNHNY and CDR2 SVGAGI (reference sequence). V gave up 6 bases and J gave up 11 bases; unmatched junction bases: 8. The CDR3 is 12 residues long. The clonotype was recovered from a woman aged 45-65 years in good health and CMV-seropositive. The V and J genes are TRBV6-6 and TRBJ2-5, with 8 bases that match TRBD1. Sequencing was done on a sample of PBMCs. This CDR3 reads CASSAQGEEQYF. The DNA for the CDR3 is TGTGCCAGCAGCGCACAGGGGGAAGAGCAGTACTTC.